The 24 T cell receptor beta chains in this list originate from one sample, sequenced in a study of control samples from healthy donors and cancer patients. Produced via immunoSEQ multiplex PCR; TCRdb's table is partial and in-frame only. The sample has about 160,000 clones; approximately 94% are singletons. Sequencing was carried out using blood. The receptors originated from a woman aged 40-49 years in good health.

This clone was found a few times. The genes are TRBV5-1 and TRBJ2-2; 11 nucleotides align to TRBD2. The CDR3 runs to 18 residues. CDR1 and CDR2 (germline): SGHRS, YFSETQ. V gave up 4 bases and J gave up 0 bases; unmatched junction bases: 8. CDR3 nucleotide sequence: TGCGCCAGCAGCGCCCTAGCGGGGGGCCGCGCGAACACCGGGGAGCTGTTTTTT. Protein: CASSALAGGRANTGELFF.

This chain joins TRBV18 and TRBJ1-1; D perhaps matches TRBD1 (5 bases). The CDR3 has 16 residues. Between the trimmed V and J ends, which lost 4 bases and 1 base, there was a span of 16 bases. Germline-derived CDR1 and CDR2 are KGHSH and LQKENI. CDR3 DNA sequence: TGTGCCAGCTCACAACAGCAGGGATCCCAGAACACTGAAGCTTTCTTT. Residues: CASSQQQGSQNTEAFF.

The genes are TRBV4-3 and TRBJ1-6; tentative D call: TRBD1 (5 bases). Germline CDR1 and CDR2: LGHNA and YSLEER. Deletions cut 1 base from V and 7 bases from J, with 8 bases between. There are 14 residues in the CDR3. CDR3 bases: TGCGCCAGCAGCCAAGGGGGCGACAATTCACCCCTCCACTTT. Translated: CASSQGGDNSPLHF.

This chain uses TRBV5-5 with TRBJ2-7; D might be TRBD1 (5 bases). V gave up 0 bases and J gave up 3 bases, with 10 bases separating them. The germline gives CDR1 SGHKS, CDR2 YYEKEE (reference sequence). CDR3 length: 14 residues. DNA of the CDR3: TGTGCCAGCAGCTTGGGCAGGGCAAGCTACGAGCAGTACTTC. This translates into CASSLGRASYEQYF.

The V call is TRBV13, the J call TRBJ2-3; a possible D gene is TRBD2 (6 bases). Trimming left V 5 bases short and J 5 bases short, with 17 bases between. CDR3 length equals 15 residues. Germline assignment: CDR1 PRHDT and CDR2 FYEKMQ (reference sequence). The chain's CDR3 is CASSHRAGGGDTQYF. The CDR3 DNA reads TGTGCCAGCAGCCATAGAGCGGGTGGGGGAGATACGCAGTATTTT.

This sequence joins TRBV20-1 and TRBJ1-1, with 7 positions matching TRBD1. Per germline, CDR1 DFQATT and CDR2 SNEGSKA (reference sequence). The V segment lost 3 bases and the J segment 4 bases; nucleotides outside the gene matches: 5. The CDR3 consists of 13 residues. The CDR3 DNA follows: TGCAGTGCTAGTGCACAGGGGACCACTGAAGCTTTCTTT. Translated: CSASAQGTTEAFF.

The chain joins TRBV7-9 to TRBJ1-5; the D is unclear. Germline-derived CDR1 and CDR2 are SEHNR and FQNEAQ (reference sequence). CDR3 length equals 15 residues. The V end lost 4 bases, the J end lost 2 bases, and 12 bases lay between the germline ends. CDR3 in DNA: TGTGCCAGCAGCTCCCCGGGTGTGGGCAATCAGCCCCAGCATTTT. It is translated as CASSSPGVGNQPQHF.

This chain joins TRBV5-6 and TRBJ1-4; 7 nucleotides match TRBD1. Germline CDR1 and CDR2: SGHDT and YYEEEE. The CDR3 has 16 amino acids. The V gene end was trimmed by 1 base and the J gene end by 4 bases; junction bases not matched to a gene: 7. The CDR3 DNA reads TGTGCCAGCAGCTTGAAGAGGGACAGTTATAATGAAAAACTGTTTTTT. Its protein is CASSLKRDSYNEKLFF.

This clone was found a few times. The chain recombines TRBV15 with TRBJ1-5; possible D gene TRBD1, 6 bases. Looked up from germline, CDR1 is LNHNV and CDR2 is YYDKDF (reference sequence). V shed 3 bases and J shed 4 bases, with 10 bases lying between them. The CDR3 totals 14 residues. Here the CDR3 DNA reads TGTGCCACCAGCAGGGGGGCGAGGAATCAGCCCCAGCATTTT. Translation: CATSRGARNQPQHF.

In this sample, this clone turned up once. The rearrangement joins TRBV11-2 to TRBJ1-4; 9 bases line up with TRBD1. V gave up 6 bases and J gave up 5 bases; unmatched junction bases: 4. The CDR3 covers 14 residues. The germline V gene encodes CDR1 SGHAT and CDR2 FQNNGV. CDR3 loop: CASRDGQGNEKLFF. Written as DNA, the CDR3 is TGTGCCAGCAGGGACGGACAGGGGAATGAAAAACTGTTTTTT.

This clone was seen a single time. The chain recombines TRBV9 with TRBJ2-6, with a tentative D call TRBD2 (6 bases). V was pared by 0 bases and J by 0 bases, with 16 bases between. CDR1 is SGDLS, CDR2 YYNGEE, per germline. The CDR3 length is 19 residues. The chain's CDR3 is CASSVEGWAGNSGANVLTF. CDR3 nucleotide sequence: TGTGCCAGCAGCGTAGAAGGTTGGGCGGGGAACTCTGGGGCCAACGTCCTGACTTTC. Full variable domain (missing parts from reference TRBV9 and TRBJ2-6): DSGVTQTPKHLITATGQRVTLRCSPRSGDLSVYWYQQSLDQGLQFLIQYYNGEERAKGNILERFSAQQFPDLHSELNLSSLELGDSALYFCASSVEGWAGNSGANVLTFGAGSRLTVL.

V and J are TRBV7-2 and TRBJ2-1; the match to TRBD2 covers 8 bases. The CDR3 totals 15 residues. Losses at the gene ends were 4 bases for V and 2 bases for J; bases not matched to a gene: 4. Germline V gene data show CDR1 as SGHTA and CDR2 as FQGNSA. CDR3 residues: CASSSPGLAYNEQFF. In DNA, the CDR3 is TGTGCCAGCAGCTCACCGGGACTAGCCTACAATGAGCAGTTCTTC.

V and J are TRBV9 and TRBJ2-7; the D gene is possibly TRBD2 (6 bases). CDR1 is SGDLS and CDR2 is YYNGEE in the germline V gene. The CDR3 sequence is 16 residues long. Between the trimmed V and J ends, which lost 0 bases and 3 bases, there was a span of 16 bases. CDR3 loop: CASSVGGSGGIYEQYF. In nucleotides, the CDR3 is TGTGCCAGCAGCGTAGGGGGTAGCGGTGGAATCTACGAGCAGTACTTC.

V and J are TRBV29-1 and TRBJ1-1; D is possibly TRBD1 (5 bases). V shed 4 bases and J shed 4 bases, with 19 bases lying between them. Germline V gene data show CDR1 as SQVTM and CDR2 as ANQGSEA. This CDR3 comprises 15 residues. Written as DNA, the CDR3 is TGCAGCGTTGGAGGGGATGTCCGCCGGGCCACTGAAGCTTTCTTT. It is translated as CSVGGDVRRATEAFF.

This clone was detected once. The chain combines TRBV15 with TRBJ1-2, with 9 bases that match TRBD1. The trim removed 2 bases at V and 8 bases at J, leaving 6 bases unmatched. This CDR3 comprises 14 residues. Germline V gene lookup returns CDR1 LNHNV and CDR2 YYDKDF (reference sequence). As DNA, the CDR3 is TGTGCCACCAGCAGAAACCGGGACAGGGAAGGCTACACCTTC. Translated: CATSRNRDREGYTF.

This clone was picked up one time. The chain carries TRBV6-5 and TRBJ1-1, with D possibly being TRBD1 (5 bases). Germline assignment: CDR1 MNHEY and CDR2 SVGAGI. The CDR3 is made up of 15 amino acids. Trimming took off 4 bases at V and 1 base at J, with 13 bases between the two ends. The CDR3 loop is CASSSPGPTNTEAFF. CDR3 coding DNA: TGTGCCAGCAGTTCCCCAGGGCCGACGAACACTGAAGCTTTCTTT.

The V call is TRBV4-2, the J call TRBJ2-3, with a weak D call TRBD2 (6 bases). The germline V and J ends were trimmed by 4 bases and 5 bases, with 13 bases remaining between them. The CDR3 consists of 14 residues. Germline V gene data show CDR1 as LGHNA and CDR2 as YNFKEQ. CDR3 coding DNA: TGTGCCAGCAGCCTCCGGACTATAGAAGATACGCAGTATTTT. Translated: CASSLRTIEDTQYF.

This rearrangement joins TRBV9 to TRBJ1-2; the D is unclear. This CDR3 has 13 amino acids. The V end was cut by 3 bases, the J end by 4 bases, with 10 bases between. Germline-derived CDR1 and CDR2 are SGDLS and YYNGEE. This CDR3 reads CASSDRNLYGYTF. The CDR3 nucleotides are TGTGCCAGCAGCGATAGAAATCTCTATGGCTACACCTTC.

The rearrangement uses TRBV14 and TRBJ2-3; 8 positions agree with TRBD2. Looked up from germline, CDR1 is SGHDN and CDR2 is FVKESK. With 2 bases clipped from V and 4 bases from J, the junction kept 8 bases outside the gene matches. This CDR3 contains 16 residues. The CDR3 spells CASSQMAGGPADTQYF. The CDR3 bases are TGTGCCAGCAGCCAAATGGCGGGAGGACCGGCAGATACGCAGTATTTT.

The rearrangement uses TRBV19 and TRBJ1-2; D gene unclear. Trimming pared 2 bases from V and 2 bases from J, leaving 9 bases between. The CDR3 totals 14 residues. CDR1 is LNHDA and CDR2 is SQIVND in the germline V gene (reference sequence). The CDR3 loop is CASSIISVNYGYTF. The CDR3 DNA is TGTGCCAGTAGTATAATTTCAGTAAACTATGGCTACACCTTC.

V usage is TRBV5-1 and J usage is TRBJ1-1; D gene ambiguous. The CDR3 consists of 14 residues. The germline CDR1 and CDR2 sequences are SGHRS and YFSETQ. V dropped 3 bases and J dropped 1 base, with 10 bases sitting between them. CDR3 amino acids: CASSWEVRNTEAFF. CDR3 DNA sequence: TGCGCCAGCAGCTGGGAGGTGCGGAACACTGAAGCTTTCTTT.

V usage is TRBV6-1 and J usage is TRBJ1-5; 10 positions agree with TRBD1. This CDR3 has 16 residues. Unmatched junction bases numbered 4, after V lost 2 bases and J lost 3 bases. Germline CDR1 is MNHNS and CDR2 is SASEGT. DNA for the CDR3: TGTGCCAGCAGTGAATTGGGGACAGGGGTCAATCAGCCCCAGCATTTT. It codes for CASSELGTGVNQPQHF.

The chain is built from TRBV18 and TRBJ2-7; possibly TRBD1 for D (5 bases). V lost 2 bases, J lost 3 bases, and 14 bases lay in between. This CDR3 region has 15 residues. The V gene's germline CDR1 is KGHSH and CDR2 LQKENI. Written as DNA, the CDR3 is TGTGCCAGCTCACCAGAGACAGAGCTCTTCTACGAGCAGTACTTC. Translation: CASSPETELFYEQYF.

On this clone: The junction departs from germline at one end; a sequencing error may be responsible. This chain links TRBV7-9 with TRBJ1-1; unclear D gene. In germline, CDR1 is SEHNR, CDR2 FQNEAQ (reference sequence). This CDR3 has 13 amino acids. The CDR3 spells CASRLAESGEAFF. As DNA, the CDR3 is TGTGCCAGCAGATTAGCGGAAAGCGGTGAAGCTTTCTTT.